These 11 T cell receptor beta chains originate from one sample sequenced in a study of patients and donors after allogeneic stem cell transplantation. TCRdb re-analysed the RT-PCR reads in MiXCR, keeping a single row per CDR3 protein. The table lists 410,000 or so distinct CDR3 sequences, 16% of them singletons, with around 7.2% in the top ten. Input material: blood, either unsorted or a sorted T cell fraction (not recorded which). Receptors were obtained from a human donor who was either an allogeneic HSCT recipient or a stem cell or donor lymphocyte infusion donor (not recorded which). It is not recorded whose cells these are; they may come from a transplant donor.

The rearrangement links TRBV18 to TRBJ1-2; TRBD1 matches 8 bases. The length of the CDR3 is 16 residues. CDR1 KGHSH and CDR2 LQKENI come from the germline V gene. V lost 1 base, J lost 5 bases, and 9 bases stayed unmatched. The CDR3 coding sequence is TGTGCCAGCTCACCACTGTCCGGGACAGGTTTTTATGGCTACACCTTC. This translates into CASSPLSGTGFYGYTF.

The chain has TRBV20-1 and TRBJ2-2, with TRBD2 as a possible D gene (5 bases). Germline values: CDR1 DFQATT, CDR2 SNEGSKA (reference sequence). V gave up 3 bases and J gave up 0 bases, with 11 bases separating them. CDR3 length: 15 residues. CDR3 DNA sequence: TGCAGTGCTAGTCCTATCGGGACGAACACCGGGGAGCTGTTTTTT. Amino acid sequence: CSASPIGTNTGELFF.

This clonotype was seen only a few times. The J gene is TRBJ1-1, the V gene TRBV7-8, with D unresolved. CDR3 length: 13 residues. V dropped 3 bases and J dropped 0 bases, with 5 bases sitting between them. Looked up from germline, CDR1 is SGHVS and CDR2 is FQNEAQ. The CDR3 protein is CASSFIMNTEAFF. DNA of the CDR3: TGTGCCAGCAGCTTCATTATGAACACTGAAGCTTTCTTT.

A few counts support this clonotype. The chain has TRBV4-1 and TRBJ1-1; the D is unclear. V shed 4 bases and J shed 4 bases, with 13 bases lying between them. The germline V gene has CDR1 MGHRA and CDR2 YSYEKL. The CDR3 covers 14 residues. The CDR3 bases are TGCGCCAGCAGCCCTAGACAAGGCGGCACTGAAGCTTTCTTT. Its protein product is CASSPRQGGTEAFF.

This clonotype was observed a handful of times. The chain couples TRBV20-1 to TRBJ2-3; TRBD2 agrees at 7 bases. The V gene end was trimmed by 5 bases and the J gene end by 3 bases; junction bases not matched to a gene: 14. Looked up from germline, CDR1 is DFQATT and CDR2 is SNEGSKA (reference sequence). This CDR3 comprises 16 residues. CDR3 coding DNA: TGCAGTGCTGGGCCGGGGAGCGGGAAGATAACAGATACGCAGTATTTT. Translating it yields CSAGPGSGKITDTQYF.

This chain links TRBV10-3 with TRBJ2-3, with D perhaps matching TRBD2 (6 bases). The germline V gene has CDR1 ENHRY and CDR2 SYGVKD. V was shortened by 5 bases and J by 4 bases, with 10 bases between the two germline ends. This CDR3 is 13 amino acids long. The CDR3 protein is CAISPGTADTQYF. Written as DNA, the CDR3 is TGTGCCATCAGTCCCGGGACTGCAGATACGCAGTATTTT.

This clonotype appeared a single time. The chain joins TRBV6-1 to TRBJ1-2; TRBD1 aligns across 8 bases. Germline CDR1 reads MNHNS; CDR2 reads SASEGT. The CDR3 has 14 amino acids. With 3 bases clipped from V and 4 bases from J, the junction kept 4 bases outside the gene matches. CDR3: CASSDTGGSYGYTF. In DNA form, the CDR3 reads TGTGCCAGCAGTGATACAGGGGGTTCCTATGGCTACACCTTC.

The chain combines TRBV29-1 with TRBJ2-5; 9 bases are a match to TRBD2. The trim removed 6 bases at V and 2 bases at J, leaving 10 bases unmatched. Germline V CDR1 and CDR2: SQVTM, ANQGSEA. The CDR3 extends over 15 amino acids. The CDR3: CSVPFLAGLQETQYF. The CDR3 DNA reads TGCAGCGTCCCCTTTCTAGCGGGGTTACAAGAGACCCAGTACTTC.

Remarks on this clonotype: One end of the junction does not line up with germline, which may come from a read error. The chain couples TRBV29-1 to TRBJ1-1, with D possibly TRBD1 on 6 matching bases. The CDR3 consists of 8 residues. The germline CDR1 and CDR2 sequences are SQVTM and ANQGSEA. The CDR3 nucleotides read TGCAGCGTTCCAGGGGTCCTCTTT. Protein product: CSVPGVLF.

The chain couples TRBV7-8 to TRBJ2-3; 14 bases line up with TRBD2. Trimming cost V 4 bases and J 4 bases; bases outside gene matches: 7. The CDR3 is made up of 17 amino acids. Germline assignment: CDR1 SGHVS and CDR2 FQNEAQ. This CDR3 is CASSSTSGGAPPDTQYF. CDR3 nucleotides: TGTGCCAGCAGCTCGACTAGCGGGGGGGCCCCCCCAGATACGCAGTATTTT.

With respect to this clonotype: This likely traces to a read error, being one base from a far larger clone. This CDR3 is CASSLRSSGTTIYF. In DNA form, the CDR3 reads TGTGCCAGCAGTTTAAGGTCCTCTGGAACCACCATATATTTT. V usage is TRBV12-3 or TRBV12-4 and J usage is TRBJ1-3; unclear D gene. CDR3 length: 14 amino acids.